The T cell receptor beta chain described here comes from a study of blood T cells in healthy people across ages. Those donating, healthy Caucasian individuals from Russia, were aged 6 to 90. A J-beta primer mix and a sample-barcoded 5' primer were used in a second PCR of about 7 to 12 cycles. TCRdb analysed the 5' RACE reads with MiXCR anew, one entry per CDR3 protein. This table holds some 850,000 distinct CDR3 sequences, roughly 26% found once. The same sample was also used in a study of T cells of mothers and their children. That paper states: The yield was over 9.5 million TCR beta CDR3 reads from each mother and some 3 million from each child.

The TCR originated in a boy between 5 and 17 years old in good health. Sequences were obtained from blood.

The DNA of the CDR3 is TGTGCCTGGTCTACCTCCAACCTTCAGTACTTC. This sequence encodes CAWSTSNLQYF. V and J are TRBV30 and TRBJ2-4; no clear D gene. Deletions cut 5 bases from V and 11 bases from J, with 13 bases between. The CDR3 is made up of 11 amino acids. The germline gives CDR1 GTSNPN, CDR2 SVGIG (reference sequence).